The clone carrying this TCR beta chain has at least ten counts. Its antigen is unknown. The entry originates in a study of glioma-infiltrating T cells. Amplification of TCR alpha and beta CDR3 regions from RNA used iRepertoire nested multiplex PCR. MiXCR was run by TCRdb on the multiplex PCR reads, yielding one entry per CDR3 protein. This sample has approximately 100,000 distinct CDR3 sequences, with around 30% found just once. Study-level results: Non-neoplastic patients had below-expected tissue-blood divergence, while all gliomas exceeded expectation.

This receptor was identified in a human donor with low-grade glioma or glioblastoma, undergoing nonglioma brain surgery, or in good health (not recorded which). Sample: glioma tissue, nonneoplastic brain tissue, or PBMCs (not recorded which).

Here the CDR3 reads CASREGYGNTIYF. CDR3 in DNA: TGTGCCAGCAGGGAAGGGTACGGAAACACCATATATTTT. J is TRBJ1-3 and V is TRBV12-3 or TRBV12-4; the D is unclear. The CDR3 is 13 residues long. Trimming removed 6 bases at V and 4 bases at J, with 10 bases between.